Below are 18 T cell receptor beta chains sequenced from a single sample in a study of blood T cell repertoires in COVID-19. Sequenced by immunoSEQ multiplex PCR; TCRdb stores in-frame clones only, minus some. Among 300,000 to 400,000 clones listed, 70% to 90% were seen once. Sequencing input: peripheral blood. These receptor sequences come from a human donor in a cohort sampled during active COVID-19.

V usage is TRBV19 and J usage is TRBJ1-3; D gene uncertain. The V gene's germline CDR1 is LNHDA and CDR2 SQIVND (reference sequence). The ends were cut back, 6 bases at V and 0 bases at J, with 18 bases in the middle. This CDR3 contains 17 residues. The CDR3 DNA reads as TGTGCCAGTAGCCCGCCCCGGGTCTTTACCTCTGGAAACACCATATATTTT. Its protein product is CASSPPRVFTSGNTIYF.

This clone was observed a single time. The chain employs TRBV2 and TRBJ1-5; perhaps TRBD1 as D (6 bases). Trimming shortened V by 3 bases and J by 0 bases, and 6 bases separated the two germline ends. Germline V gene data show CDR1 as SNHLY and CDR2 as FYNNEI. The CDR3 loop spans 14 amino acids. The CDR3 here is CASSEDSSNQPQHF. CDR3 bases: TGTGCCAGCAGTGAGGACAGTAGCAATCAGCCCCAGCATTTT. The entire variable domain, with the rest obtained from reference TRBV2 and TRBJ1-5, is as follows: EPEVTQTPSHQVTQMGQEVILRCVPISNHLYFYWYRQILGQKVEFLVSFYNNEISEKSEIFDDQFSVERPDGSNFTLKIRSTKLEDSAMYFCASSEDSSNQPQHFGDGTRLSIL.

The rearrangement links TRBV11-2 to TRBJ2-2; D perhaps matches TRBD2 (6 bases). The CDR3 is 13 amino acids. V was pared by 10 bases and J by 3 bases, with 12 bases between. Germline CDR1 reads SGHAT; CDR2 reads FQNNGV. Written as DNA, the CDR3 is TGTGCCACCGGGACTTTTTACACCGGGGAGCTGTTTTTT. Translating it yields CATGTFYTGELFF.

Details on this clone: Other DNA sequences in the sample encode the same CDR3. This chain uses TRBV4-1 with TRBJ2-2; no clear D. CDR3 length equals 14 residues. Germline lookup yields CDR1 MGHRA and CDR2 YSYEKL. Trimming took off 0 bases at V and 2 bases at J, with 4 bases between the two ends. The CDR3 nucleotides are TGCGCCAGCAGCCAAGAGGGCAACACCGGGGAGCTGTTTTTT. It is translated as CASSQEGNTGELFF.

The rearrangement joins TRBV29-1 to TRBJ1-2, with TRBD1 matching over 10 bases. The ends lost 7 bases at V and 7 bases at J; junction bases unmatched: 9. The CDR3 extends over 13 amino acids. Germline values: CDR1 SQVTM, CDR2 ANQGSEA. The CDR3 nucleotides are TGCAGCGCCGGGGACAGGGGATCGTTTGGCTACACCTTC. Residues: CSAGDRGSFGYTF.

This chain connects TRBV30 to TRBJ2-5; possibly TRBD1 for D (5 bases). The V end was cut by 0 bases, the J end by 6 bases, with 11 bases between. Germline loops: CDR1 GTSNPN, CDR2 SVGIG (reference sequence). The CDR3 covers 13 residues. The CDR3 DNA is TGTGCCTGGAGTGTAGGGGTTGGACAGACCCAGTACTTC. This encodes CAWSVGVGQTQYF. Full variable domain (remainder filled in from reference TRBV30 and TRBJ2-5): SQTIHQWPATLVQPVGSPLSLECTVEGTSNPNLYWYRQAAGRGLQLLFYSVGIGQISSEVPQNLSASRPQDRQFILSSKKLLLSDSGFYLCAWSVGVGQTQYFGPGTRLLVL.

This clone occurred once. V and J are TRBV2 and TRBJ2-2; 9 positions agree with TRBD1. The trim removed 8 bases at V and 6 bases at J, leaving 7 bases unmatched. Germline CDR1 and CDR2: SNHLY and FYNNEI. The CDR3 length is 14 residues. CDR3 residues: CASEGQGGPGELFF. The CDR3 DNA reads TGTGCCAGCGAGGGACAGGGCGGCCCCGGGGAGCTGTTTTTT. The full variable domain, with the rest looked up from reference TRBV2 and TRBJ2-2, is EPEVTQTPSHQVTQMGQEVILRCVPISNHLYFYWYRQILGQKVEFLVSFYNNEISEKSEIFDDQFSVERPDGSNFTLKIRSTKLEDSAMYFCASEGQGGPGELFFGEGSRLTVL.

The CDR3 bases are TGCGCCAGCTCACTGTGGGGGGCGGGGGGCCCCTACAATGAGCAGTTCTTC. Its protein product is CASSLWGAGGPYNEQFF. The rearrangement uses TRBV5-1 and TRBJ2-1; 8 bases are shared with TRBD2. The ends lost 7 bases at V and 2 bases at J; junction bases unmatched: 14. This CDR3 comprises 17 residues. Per germline, CDR1 SGHRS and CDR2 YFSETQ.

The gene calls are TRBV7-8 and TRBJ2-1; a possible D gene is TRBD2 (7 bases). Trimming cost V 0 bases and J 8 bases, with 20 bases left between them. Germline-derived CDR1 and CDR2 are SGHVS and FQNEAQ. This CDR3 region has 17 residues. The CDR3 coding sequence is TGTGCCAGCAGCTTAGCGCCCAAGGGGGGGGCTCAGGATGAGCAGTTCTTC. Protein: CASSLAPKGGAQDEQFF.

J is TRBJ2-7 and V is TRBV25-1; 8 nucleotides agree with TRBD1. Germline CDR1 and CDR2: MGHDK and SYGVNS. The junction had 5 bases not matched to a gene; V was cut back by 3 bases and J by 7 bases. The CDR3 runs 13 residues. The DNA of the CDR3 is TGTGCCAGCAGTGACAGGGGGCGCAGTGAGCAGTACTTC. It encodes CASSDRGRSEQYF.

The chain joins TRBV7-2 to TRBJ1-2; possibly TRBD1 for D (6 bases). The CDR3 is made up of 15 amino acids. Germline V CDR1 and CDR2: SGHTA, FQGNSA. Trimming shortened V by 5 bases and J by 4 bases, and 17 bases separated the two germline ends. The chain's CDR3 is CASSPDFGQTYGYTF. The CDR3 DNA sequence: TGTGCCAGCAGCCCTGACTTCGGACAGACCTATGGCTACACCTTC.

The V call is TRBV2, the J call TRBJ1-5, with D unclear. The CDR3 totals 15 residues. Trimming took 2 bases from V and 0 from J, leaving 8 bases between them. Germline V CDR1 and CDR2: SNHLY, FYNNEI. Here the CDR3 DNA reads TGTGCCAGCAGTGAACAGCGGGTTAGCAATCAGCCCCAGCATTTT. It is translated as CASSEQRVSNQPQHF.

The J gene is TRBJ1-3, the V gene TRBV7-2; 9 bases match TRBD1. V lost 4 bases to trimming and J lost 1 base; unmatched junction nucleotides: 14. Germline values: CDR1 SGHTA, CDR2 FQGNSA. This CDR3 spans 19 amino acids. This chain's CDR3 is CASSYPTSGDRASGNTIYF. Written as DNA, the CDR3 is TGTGCCAGCAGCTACCCCACGTCGGGGGACAGGGCGTCTGGAAACACCATATATTTT.

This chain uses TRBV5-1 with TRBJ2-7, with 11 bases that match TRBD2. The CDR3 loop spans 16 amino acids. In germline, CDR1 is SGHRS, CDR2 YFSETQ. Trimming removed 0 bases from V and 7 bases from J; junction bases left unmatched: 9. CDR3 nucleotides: TGCGCCAGCAGCTTGGCCGTACTAGCGGGAGTGCAGGAGCAGTACTTC. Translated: CASSLAVLAGVQEQYF. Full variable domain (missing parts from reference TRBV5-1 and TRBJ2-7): KAGVTQTPRYLIKTRGQQVTLSCSPISGHRSVSWYQQTPGQGLQFLFEYFSETQRNKGNFPGRFSGRQFSNSRSEMNVSTLELGDSALYLCASSLAVLAGVQEQYFGPGTRLTVT.

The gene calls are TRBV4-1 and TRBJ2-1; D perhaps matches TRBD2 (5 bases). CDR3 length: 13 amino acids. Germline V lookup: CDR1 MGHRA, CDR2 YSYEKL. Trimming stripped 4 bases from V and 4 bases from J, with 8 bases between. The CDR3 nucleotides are TGCGCCAGCAGCCTAGCGATATACAATGAGCAGTTCTTC. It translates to CASSLAIYNEQFF.

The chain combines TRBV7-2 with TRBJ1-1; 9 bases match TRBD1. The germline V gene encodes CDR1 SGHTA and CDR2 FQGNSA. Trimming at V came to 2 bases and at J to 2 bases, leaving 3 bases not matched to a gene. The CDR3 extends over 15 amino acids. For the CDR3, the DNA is TGTGCCAGCAGCTTATACAGGGGGCGAAACACTGAAGCTTTCTTT. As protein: CASSLYRGRNTEAFF.

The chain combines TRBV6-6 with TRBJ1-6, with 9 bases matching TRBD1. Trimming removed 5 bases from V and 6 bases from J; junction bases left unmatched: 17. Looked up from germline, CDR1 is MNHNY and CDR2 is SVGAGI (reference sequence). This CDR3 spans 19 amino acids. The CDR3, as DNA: TGTGCCAGCAGTCCCTACCGCGGACAGGGGATTACTTCTAATTCACCCCTCCACTTT. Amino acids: CASSPYRGQGITSNSPLHF.

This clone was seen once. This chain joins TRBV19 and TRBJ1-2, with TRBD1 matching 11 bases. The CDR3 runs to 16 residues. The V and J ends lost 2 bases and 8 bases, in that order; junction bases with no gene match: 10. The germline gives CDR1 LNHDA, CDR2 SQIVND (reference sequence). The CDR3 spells CASSIYGTGGSYGYTF. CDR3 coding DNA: TGTGCCAGTAGTATATATGGGACAGGGGGATCGTACGGCTACACCTTC.